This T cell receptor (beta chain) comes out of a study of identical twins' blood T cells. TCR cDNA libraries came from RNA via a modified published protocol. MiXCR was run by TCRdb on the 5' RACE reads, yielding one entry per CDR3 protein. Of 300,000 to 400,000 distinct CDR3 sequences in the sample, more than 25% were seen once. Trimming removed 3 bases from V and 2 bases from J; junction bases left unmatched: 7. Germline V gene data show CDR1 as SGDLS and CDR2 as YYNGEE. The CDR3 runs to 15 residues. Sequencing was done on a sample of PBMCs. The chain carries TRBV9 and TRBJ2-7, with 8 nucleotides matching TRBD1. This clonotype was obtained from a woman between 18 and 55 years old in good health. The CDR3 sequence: CASSGSGTGAYEQYF. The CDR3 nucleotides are TGTGCCAGCAGCGGATCCGGGACAGGAGCCTACGAGCAGTACTTC.